This section outlines one T cell receptor (beta chain) sequence together with its context. In the original processing: Reference gene primer amplification in the assay estimated nucleated cell counts. Clones were read by immunoSEQ multiplex PCR, and TCRdb kept only the in-frame ones, dropping some. Clonal size and the V and J genes are those of that table, whereas D and trimming came from the DNA. This sample has some 47,000 clones; 70% to 90% occur once, and the top ten carry around 3.2%. The data originate from a study of blood T cell repertoires in COVID-19. Study-wide context: Acute and convalescent COVID-19 specimens originated in the United States, Italy and Spain. T cells, B-cell-depleted T cells, or PBMCs provided the cDNA or gDNA that served as material.

CDR3 length: 13 amino acids. Trimming removed 5 bases from V and 5 bases from J; junction bases left unmatched: 2. CDR1 SGHTS and CDR2 YDEGEE come from the germline V gene. The chain employs TRBV5-8 and TRBJ1-1, with TRBD1 identical over 11 bases. The receptor comes from a woman older than 75 with acute or convalescent COVID-19. The sequenced sample was peripheral blood. Here the CDR3 DNA reads TGTGCCAGCAGGGGACAGGGGGTGACTGAAGCTTTCTTT. It yields the protein CASRGQGVTEAFF.